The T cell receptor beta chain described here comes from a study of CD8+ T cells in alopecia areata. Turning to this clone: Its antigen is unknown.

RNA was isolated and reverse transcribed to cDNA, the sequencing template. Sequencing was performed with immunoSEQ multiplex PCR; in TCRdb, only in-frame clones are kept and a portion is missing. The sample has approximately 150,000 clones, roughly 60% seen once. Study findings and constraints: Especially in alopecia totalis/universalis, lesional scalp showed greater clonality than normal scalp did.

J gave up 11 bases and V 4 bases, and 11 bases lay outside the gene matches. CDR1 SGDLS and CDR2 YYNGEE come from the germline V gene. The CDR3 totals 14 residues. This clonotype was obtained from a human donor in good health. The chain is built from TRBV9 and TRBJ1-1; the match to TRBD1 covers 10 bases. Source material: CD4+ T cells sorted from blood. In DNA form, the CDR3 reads TGTGCCAGCAGCACCCGGACAGGGGGTGAGAGGGCTTTCTTT. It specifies CASSTRTGGERAFF. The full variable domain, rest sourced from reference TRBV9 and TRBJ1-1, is DSGVTQTPKHLITATGQRVTLRCSPRSGDLSVYWYQQSLDQGLQFLIQYYNGEERAKGNILERFSAQQFPDLHSELNLSSLELGDSALYFCASSTRTGGERAFFGQGTRLTVV.